Listed below are T cell receptor beta chains from one sample, sequenced in a study of blood T cell repertoires in COVID-19. The method was immunoSEQ multiplex PCR; TCRdb's version includes in-frame clones alone and lacks a portion of them. The sample has around 300,000 clones, 80% to 90% seen once; the top ten hold 9.4%. Sequencing was done on a sample of peripheral blood. These receptor sequences come from a woman aged 50 to 65 who had recovered from COVID-19. Both conserved end residues are part of each CDR3. D genes are given only for firm matches. Size is stated for part of the rows, as once, few or many counts, or as a class when the clone is expanded.

cdr3_aa cdr3_nt clone_size j_call v_call d_call
CAASDGGWETQYF TGTGCCGCCAGTGACGGGGGGTGGGAGACCCAGTACTTC once TRBJ2-5 TRBV24-1 TRBD2
CASSPGIGADTQYF TGTGCCAGTAGTCCAGGGATTGGGGCCGATACGCAGTATTTT - TRBJ2-3 TRBV19 -
CASTQVRVGYTF TGTGCCAGCACACAGGTCCGGGTTGGCTACACCTTC few TRBJ1-2 TRBV6-5 -
CASRRTGTNYGYTF TGTGCCAGCAGGAGGACAGGGACTAACTATGGCTACACCTTC - TRBJ1-2 TRBV27 TRBD1
CASSPQRSGGGYEQYF TGTGCCAGCTCACCACAGAGGAGCGGGGGCGGCTACGAGCAGTACTTC once TRBJ2-7 TRBV18 TRBD2
CASSLRLAGGTDTQYF TGTGCCAGCAGTTTAAGACTAGCGGGGGGCACAGATACGCAGTATTTT - TRBJ2-3 TRBV27 TRBD2
CASRTGATNEKLFF TGTGCCAGTAGAACAGGAGCAACTAATGAAAAACTGTTTTTT - TRBJ1-4 TRBV19 -
CASSPTGLPNYGYTF TGTGCCAGCTCTCCGACAGGCTTACCTAACTATGGCTACACCTTC - TRBJ1-2 TRBV18 -
CASSQDTATYEQFF TGTGCCAGCAGCCAAGATACAGCTACCTATGAGCAGTTCTTC - TRBJ2-1 TRBV3-1/TRBV3-2 -
CASSEGSGRVYEQYF TGTGCCAGCAGTGAGGGGAGCGGGAGGGTCTACGAGCAGTACTTC - TRBJ2-7 TRBV6-2/TRBV6-3 TRBD2
CASSPNPPGQGSGGYTF TGTGCCAGCTCACCAAACCCGCCCGGACAGGGATCGGGGGGCTACACCTTC once TRBJ1-2 TRBV18 TRBD1
CASYPTGGSGTEAFF TGTGCCAGCTATCCGACAGGGGGAAGTGGTACTGAAGCTTTCTTT - TRBJ1-1 TRBV18 TRBD1
CASSLWGSGGYEQYF TGTGCCAGCAGCTTGTGGGGCTCAGGGGGCTACGAGCAGTACTTC - TRBJ2-7 TRBV5-4 TRBD1
CASSLFGGSGTEAFF TGTGCCAGTAGTCTCTTTGGGGGCTCGGGCACTGAAGCTTTCTTT - TRBJ1-1 TRBV19 -
CASSSHGTANYGYTF TGTGCCAGCAGTTCACACGGGACAGCTAACTATGGCTACACCTTC - TRBJ1-2 TRBV6-5 TRBD1
CASRATGHYGYTF TGTGCCAGCAGGGCAACAGGGCACTATGGCTACACCTTC - TRBJ1-2 TRBV7-9 -